Here is one T cell receptor beta chain with its context. Extraction and reverse transcription of RNA yielded cDNA as the sequencing template. Generated by immunoSEQ multiplex PCR, the TCRdb table keeps only in-frame clones and is missing some. Of 200,000 or so clones listed, about three fifths are singletons. The data belong to a study of CD8+ T cells in alopecia areata. Sequences were derived from CD4+ T cells sorted from blood, sampled at week 0. The TCR sequence derives from a human donor with alopecia areata.

CDR3 sequence (DNA): TGTGCCTGGAGCGGACAGGGCGGGCAGCCCCAGCATTTT. The encoded protein is CAWSGQGGQPQHF. J is TRBJ1-5 and V is TRBV30; 8 bases are shared with TRBD1. Germline trimming cut 3 bases from V and 7 bases from J; bases unmatched to any gene: 5. The CDR3 sequence is 13 residues long. Germline V gene sequence: CDR1 GTSNPN, CDR2 SVGIG (reference sequence).